This TCR beta chain came from a study of technical replicates of blood from a few donors. The CDR3 spans 13 residues. CDR1 and CDR2 from the germline V gene are SQVTM and ANQGSEA. Trimming pared 6 bases from V and 1 base from J, leaving 12 bases between. Sequencing was performed with immunoSEQ multiplex PCR; in TCRdb, only in-frame clones are kept and a portion is missing. The table has about 83,000 clones, around nine tenths seen once. The receptor was derived from a human donor in good health. The J gene is TRBJ2-5, the V gene TRBV29-1; D is uncertain. Sequencing was performed on T cells isolated from PBMCs. The CDR3 DNA reads TGCAGCGTCGATGCCCCTAGCCAAGAGACCCAGTACTTC. It specifies CSVDAPSQETQYF. Supplemented by reference TRBV29-1 and TRBJ2-5, the full variable domain reads SAVISQKPSRDICQRGTSLTIQCQVDSQVTMMFWYRQQPGQSLTLIATANQGSEATYESGFVIDKFPISRPNLTFSTLTVSNMSPEDSSIYLCSVDAPSQETQYFGPGTRLLVL.